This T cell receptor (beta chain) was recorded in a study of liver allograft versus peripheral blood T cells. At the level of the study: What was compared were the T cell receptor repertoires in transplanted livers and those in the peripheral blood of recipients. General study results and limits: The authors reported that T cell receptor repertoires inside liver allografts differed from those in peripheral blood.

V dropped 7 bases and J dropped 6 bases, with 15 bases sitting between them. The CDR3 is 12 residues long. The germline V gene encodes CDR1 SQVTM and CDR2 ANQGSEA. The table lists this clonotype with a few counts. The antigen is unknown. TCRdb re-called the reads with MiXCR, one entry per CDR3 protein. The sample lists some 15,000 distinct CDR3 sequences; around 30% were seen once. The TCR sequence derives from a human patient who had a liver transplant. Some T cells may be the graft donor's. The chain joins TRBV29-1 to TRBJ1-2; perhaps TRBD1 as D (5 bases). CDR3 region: CSGKGQQDGYTF. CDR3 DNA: TGCAGCGGGAAGGGGCAACAGGATGGCTACACCTTC.